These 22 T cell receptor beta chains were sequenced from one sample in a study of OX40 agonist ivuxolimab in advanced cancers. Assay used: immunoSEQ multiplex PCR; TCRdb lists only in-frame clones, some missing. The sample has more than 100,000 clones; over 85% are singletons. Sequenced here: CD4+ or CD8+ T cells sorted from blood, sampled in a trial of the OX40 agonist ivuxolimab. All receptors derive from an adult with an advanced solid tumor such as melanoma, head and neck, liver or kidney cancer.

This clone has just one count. The CDR3 loop is CASSRGRDGYEQYF. The CDR3 DNA reads TGTGCCAGCAGCCGAGGCAGGGATGGGTACGAGCAGTACTTC. The V and J genes are TRBV11-2 and TRBJ2-7; TRBD1 might be the D (5 bases). The V gene's germline CDR1 is SGHAT and CDR2 FQNNGV. CDR3 length: 14 amino acids. V dropped 5 bases and J dropped 4 bases, with 15 bases sitting between them.

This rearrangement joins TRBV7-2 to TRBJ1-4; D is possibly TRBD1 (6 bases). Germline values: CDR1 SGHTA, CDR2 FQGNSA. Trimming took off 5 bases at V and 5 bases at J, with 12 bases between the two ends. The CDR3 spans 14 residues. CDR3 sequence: CASSKTGPNEKLFF. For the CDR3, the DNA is TGTGCCAGCAGCAAGACAGGCCCCAATGAAAAACTGTTTTTT.

CDR3 sequence reads: CASSPDRADEQYF. The DNA of the CDR3 is TGTGCCAGCTCACCGGACAGGGCGGACGAGCAGTACTTC. This chain joins TRBV18 and TRBJ2-7; 8 bases agree with TRBD1. The V gene's germline CDR1 is KGHSH and CDR2 LQKENI. This CDR3 has 13 residues. V trimming: 3 bases; J trimming: 5 bases; junction bases outside the gene matches: 3. The full variable domain, rest sourced from reference TRBV18 and TRBJ2-7, is NAGVMQNPRHLVRRRGQEARLRCSPMKGHSHVYWYRQLPEEGLKFMVYLQKENIIDESGMPKERFSAEFPKEGPSILRIQQVVRGDSAAYFCASSPDRADEQYFGPGTRLTVT.

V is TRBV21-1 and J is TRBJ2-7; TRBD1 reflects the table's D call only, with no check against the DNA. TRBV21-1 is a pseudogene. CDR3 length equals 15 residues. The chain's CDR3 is CASSKGARPSYEQYF. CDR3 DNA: TGTGCCAGCAGCAAAGGGGCTCGACCTTCCTACGAGCAGTACTTC.

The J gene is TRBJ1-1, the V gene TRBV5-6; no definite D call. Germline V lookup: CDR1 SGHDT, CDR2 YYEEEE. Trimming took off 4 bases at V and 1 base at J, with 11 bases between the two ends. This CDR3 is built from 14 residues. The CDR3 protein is CASSAFFPNTEAFF. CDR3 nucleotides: TGTGCCAGCAGCGCGTTTTTTCCGAACACTGAAGCTTTCTTT.

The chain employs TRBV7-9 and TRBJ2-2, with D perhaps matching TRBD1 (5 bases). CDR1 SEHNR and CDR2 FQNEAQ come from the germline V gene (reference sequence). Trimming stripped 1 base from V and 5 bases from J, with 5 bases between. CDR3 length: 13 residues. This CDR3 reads CASSLEGTGELFF. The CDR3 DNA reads TGTGCCAGCAGCTTAGAGGGGACCGGGGAGCTGTTTTTT. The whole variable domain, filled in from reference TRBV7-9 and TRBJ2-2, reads DTGVSQNPRHKITKRGQNVTFRCDPISEHNRLYWYRQTLGQGPEFLTYFQNEAQLEKSRLLSDRFSAERPKGSFSTLEIQRTEQGDSAMYLCASSLEGTGELFFGEGSRLTVL.

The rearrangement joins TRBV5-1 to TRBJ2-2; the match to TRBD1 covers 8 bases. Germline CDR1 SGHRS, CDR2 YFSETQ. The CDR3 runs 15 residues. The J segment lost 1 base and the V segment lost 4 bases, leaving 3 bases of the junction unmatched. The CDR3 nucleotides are TGCGCCAGCAGCCGAGGGACAGGGAACACCGGGGAGCTGTTTTTT. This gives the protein CASSRGTGNTGELFF.

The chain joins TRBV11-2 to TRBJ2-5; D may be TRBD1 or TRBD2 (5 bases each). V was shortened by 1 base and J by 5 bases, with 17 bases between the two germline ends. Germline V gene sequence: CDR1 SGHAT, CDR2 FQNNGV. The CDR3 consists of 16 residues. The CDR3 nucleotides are TGTGCCAGCAGCTTAGCACGAGCGAGGGGAGACGAGACCCAGTACTTC. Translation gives CASSLARARGDETQYF.

The CDR3 reads CASTQNRLNEQFF. CDR3 coding DNA: TGTGCCAGCACCCAAAATCGGCTCAATGAGCAGTTCTTC. V is TRBV7-9 and J is TRBJ2-1; D remains unclear. The CDR3 is made up of 13 amino acids. V lost 7 bases, J lost 6 bases, and 13 bases lay in between. In germline, CDR1 is SEHNR, CDR2 FQNEAQ (reference sequence).

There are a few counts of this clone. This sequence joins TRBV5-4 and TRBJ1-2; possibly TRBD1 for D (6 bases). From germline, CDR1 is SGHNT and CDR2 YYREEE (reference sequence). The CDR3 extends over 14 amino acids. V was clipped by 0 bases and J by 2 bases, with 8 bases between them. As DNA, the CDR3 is TGTGCCAGCAGCTTGGACAGGGAAAACTATGGCTACACCTTC. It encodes CASSLDRENYGYTF.

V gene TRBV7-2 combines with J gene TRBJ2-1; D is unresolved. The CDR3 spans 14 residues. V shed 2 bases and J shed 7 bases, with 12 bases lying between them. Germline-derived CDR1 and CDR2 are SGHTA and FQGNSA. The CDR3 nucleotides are TGTGCCAGCAGCTTATCCCCAGCCTCAAATGAGCAGTTCTTC. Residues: CASSLSPASNEQFF.

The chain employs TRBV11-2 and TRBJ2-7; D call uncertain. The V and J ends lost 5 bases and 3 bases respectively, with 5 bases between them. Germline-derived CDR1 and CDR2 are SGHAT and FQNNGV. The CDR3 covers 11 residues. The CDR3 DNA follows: TGTGCCAGCAGCCGATACTACGAGCAGTACTTC. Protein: CASSRYYEQYF. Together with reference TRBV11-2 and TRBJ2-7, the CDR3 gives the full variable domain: EAGVAQSPRYKIIEKRQSVAFWCNPISGHATLYWYQQILGQGPKLLIQFQNNGVVDDSQLPKDRFSAERLKGVDSTLKIQPAKLEDSAVYLCASSRYYEQYFGPGTRLTVT.

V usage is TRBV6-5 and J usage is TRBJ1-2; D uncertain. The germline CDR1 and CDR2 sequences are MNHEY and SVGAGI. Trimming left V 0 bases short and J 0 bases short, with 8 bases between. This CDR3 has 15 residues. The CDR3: CASSYSGSTNYGYTF. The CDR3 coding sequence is TGTGCCAGCAGTTACTCTGGCAGCACTAACTATGGCTACACCTTC.

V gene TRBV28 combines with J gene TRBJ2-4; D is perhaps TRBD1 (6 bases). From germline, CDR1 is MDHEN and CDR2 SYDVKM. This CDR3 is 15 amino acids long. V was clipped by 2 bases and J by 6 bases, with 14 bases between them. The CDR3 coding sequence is TGTGCCAGCAGTTTAGGTGGGGGCTCCGGAAACATTCAGTACTTC. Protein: CASSLGGGSGNIQYF.

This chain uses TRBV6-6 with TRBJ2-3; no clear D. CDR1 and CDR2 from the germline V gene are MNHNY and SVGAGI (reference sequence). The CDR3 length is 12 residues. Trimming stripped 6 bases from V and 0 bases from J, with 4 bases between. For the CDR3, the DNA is TGTGCCAGCAGGTCAAGCACAGATACGCAGTATTTT. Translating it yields CASRSSTDTQYF.

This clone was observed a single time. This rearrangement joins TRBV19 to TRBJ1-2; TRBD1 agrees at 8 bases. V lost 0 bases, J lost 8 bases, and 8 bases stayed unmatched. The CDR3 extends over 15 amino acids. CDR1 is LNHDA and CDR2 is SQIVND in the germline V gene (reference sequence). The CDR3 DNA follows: TGTGCCAGTAGTATAGATCGGCAGGGGGCAAGCGGCTACACCTTC. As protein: CASSIDRQGASGYTF.

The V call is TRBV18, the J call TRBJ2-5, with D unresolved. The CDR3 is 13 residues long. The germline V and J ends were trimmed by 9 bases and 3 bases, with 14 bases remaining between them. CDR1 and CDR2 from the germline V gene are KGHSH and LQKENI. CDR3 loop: CASTLWAEETQYF. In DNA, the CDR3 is TGTGCCAGTACCCTATGGGCGGAAGAGACCCAGTACTTC. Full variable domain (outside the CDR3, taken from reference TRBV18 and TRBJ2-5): NAGVMQNPRHLVRRRGQEARLRCSPMKGHSHVYWYRQLPEEGLKFMVYLQKENIIDESGMPKERFSAEFPKEGPSILRIQQVVRGDSAAYFCASTLWAEETQYFGPGTRLLVL.

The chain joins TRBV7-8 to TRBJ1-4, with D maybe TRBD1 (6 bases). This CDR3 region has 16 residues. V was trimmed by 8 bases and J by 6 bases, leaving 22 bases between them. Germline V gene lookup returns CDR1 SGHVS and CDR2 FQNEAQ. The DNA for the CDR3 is TGTGCCAGCGGACCAGGCGGAGGGGGGAAATATGAAAAACTGTTTTTT. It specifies CASGPGGGGKYEKLFF.

CDR3 sequence: CASSQSTSGRTGELFF. DNA for the CDR3: TGTGCCAGCAGTCAAAGCACTAGCGGGAGGACCGGGGAGCTGTTTTTT. The chain uses TRBV6-6 and TRBJ2-2; 12 bases are shared with TRBD2. With V trimmed by 5 bases and J by 5 bases, 6 bases remained unmatched. This CDR3 contains 16 residues. CDR1 is MNHNY and CDR2 is SVGAGI in the germline V gene (reference sequence).

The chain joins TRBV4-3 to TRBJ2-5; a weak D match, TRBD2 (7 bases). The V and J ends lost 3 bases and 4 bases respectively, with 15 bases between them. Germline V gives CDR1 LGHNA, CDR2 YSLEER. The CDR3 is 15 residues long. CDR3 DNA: TGCGCCAGCAGCCAGCAAATCGGGGGGCGAGAGACCCAGTACTTC. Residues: CASSQQIGGRETQYF.

CDR3 loop: CASSHRDRGQNTEAFF. DNA for the CDR3: TGTGCCAGCTCACACCGGGACAGGGGACAGAACACTGAAGCTTTCTTT. The J gene is TRBJ1-1, the V gene TRBV18; 10 bases line up with TRBD1. The CDR3 is 16 residues long. Germline CDR1 KGHSH, CDR2 LQKENI. The trim removed 4 bases at V and 1 base at J, leaving 6 bases unmatched.

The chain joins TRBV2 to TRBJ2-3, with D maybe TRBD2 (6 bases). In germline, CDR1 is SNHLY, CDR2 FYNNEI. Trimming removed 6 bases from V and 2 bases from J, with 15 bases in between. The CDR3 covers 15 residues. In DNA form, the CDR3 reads TGTGCCAGCAGACCCATTGGGGGGTCCACAGATACGCAGTATTTT. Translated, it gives CASRPIGGSTDTQYF.